This TCR beta chain came from a study of cytotoxic CD8 clonotypes in ibrutinib-treated CLL. Sequenced by immunoSEQ multiplex PCR; TCRdb stores in-frame clones only, minus some. This sample has more than 300,000 clones; about 80% occur once, and the top ten carry under 8.5%. In germline, CDR1 is SNHLY, CDR2 FYNNEI. Trimming at V came to 7 bases and at J to 5 bases, leaving 11 bases not matched to a gene. This CDR3 is 16 amino acids long. The sequence was collected from a human donor with chronic lymphocytic leukemia. The specimen was PBMCs, collected before ibrutinib treatment. The rearrangement joins TRBV2 to TRBJ1-5; TRBD1 matches at 10 bases. CDR3 residues: CASTNPGQGNDQPQHF. The CDR3 bases are TGTGCCAGCACAAATCCGGGACAGGGGAATGATCAGCCCCAGCATTTT.